The source of this T cell receptor beta chain is a study of identical twins listed by TCRdb under 2016. Broadly, across the study: The study deep-sequenced TCR alpha and beta repertoires from monozygotic twins, unrelated adults of various ages and cord blood to test whether fetal clonotypes persist. To rule out contamination, the twin experiments were replicated at different times with different library preparation protocols.

Study-wide conclusions, independent of this receptor: Compared with coincidental sharing between unrelated individuals, out-of-frame TCR alpha sequences shared between twins had an excess of sequences with low generation probability. In monozygotic twins, out-of-frame TCR alpha sharing was systematically underestimated by recombination models, although the models agreed with sharing between unrelated individuals. Fewer insertions were carried by abundant cord blood beta clonotypes; a weaker similar trend was observed in young adult naive repertoires, while no such trend was observed in memory repertoires. A weaker excess of twin sharing was found in beta out-of-frame sequences because the signal-to-noise ratio was lowered by fewer shared sequences. Conclusions relied on cross-sectional statistical analysis, since the same donors could not be followed over many years. Invariant T cells such as MAIT and iNKT could partly confound zero-insertion analyses, though diverse VJ usage argued against this for most clonotypes.

Receptors were amplified or captured by 5' RACE. The run used an Illumina HiSeq 2000. Template switching added a universal primer binding site, and the final cDNA carried a unique molecular identifier that allowed TCR cDNA molecules to be counted accurately. Specific primers in the conserved constant-segment region were used to synthesize first-strand cDNA for the TCR alpha and beta chains. To control for contamination, each cDNA library was double barcoded with a SMART-Mk sample barcode plus Illumina barcodes. TruSeq adapter sequences and Illumina sample barcodes were added in two successive PCR steps. The TCR alpha and beta cDNA libraries were sequenced on the Illumina HiSeq platform using custom primers. In the paper's pipeline: MiGEC was used to process raw reads and extract unique molecular identifiers, and MiXCR was used to find CDR3 positions. For each individual, recombination models were inferred using an EM algorithm with the repgenHMM and IGoR tools. The analysis of shared clonotypes was done with the tcR package in R, with sharing normalized by the product of cloneset sizes. Out-of-frame nonproductive sequences were analyzed to study raw recombination free of thymic and clonal selection effects. Starting from the raw public reads, TCRdb applied fastp trimming at Q25, assembled clones with MiXCR and retained in-frame beta chains. Each CDR3 protein gets just one entry, which takes the most common genes and DNA from the rows behind it. The V and J calls and clone size are TCRdb's, not the authors'. For this sample the table gives 420,000 or so distinct CDR3 sequences, of which about 18% were detected only once. 9% to 15% of the sample is taken by the ten largest.

For this clonotype: What antigen it recognizes has not been identified. Qualities for individual bases were not recorded, and no much larger clone is one base off.

All donors were healthy Caucasians. The researchers also sequenced three unrelated adults who were not twins: a male aged 18 to 30, a male aged 50 to 60, and a female aged 50 to 60. Miltenyi CD45RO+ enrichment and human naive T-cell isolation kits were used to isolate memory (CD45RO+) and naive T cells from PBMC. Here V drops 4 bases and J drops 6 bases, and the junction holds 7 bases not matched to any gene. The germline V gene yields SGHDN for CDR1 and FVKESK for CDR2. Spanning cysteine to phenylalanine, the CDR3 consists of 14 amino acids. Of the read, only the CDR3 DNA is kept; its 42 bases are in frame from base 1.

Recombination joined TRBV14 with TRBJ2-7; TRBD2 agrees with 9 junctional bases. The sequenced sample consisted of naive T cells sorted from blood. Taken with the paper, the label for cell subset or site translates to: cells isolated with a human naive T-cell isolation kit. This clonotype was sampled from a man aged 50 or older in good health. CDR3 region: CASSPGLASREQYF. At the DNA level, the sequence is TGTGCCAGCAGCCCGGGACTAGCCTCGCGCGAGCAGTACTTC.